Each of the 32 T cell receptor beta chains below was sequenced from the same sample in a study of OX40 agonist ivuxolimab in advanced cancers. Receptor amplification or capture employed the immunoSEQ multiplex PCR assay. Held by TCRdb, this immuneACCESS table contains in-frame sequences only and omits some clones. Under half of the omission traces to an unresolved V gene where checked; the cause of the rest is unknown. The sample includes roughly 100,000 clones, with under 95% observed a single time. The ten top clones hold 0.81% of the sample. The sample here was CD4+ or CD8+ T cells sorted from blood, taken in a trial of the OX40 agonist ivuxolimab. Source of these receptors: an adult with an advanced solid tumor such as melanoma, head and neck, liver or kidney cancer.

The rearrangement joins TRBV14 to TRBJ1-6, with 7 bases identical to TRBD1. CDR1 is SGHDN, CDR2 FVKESK, per germline. The CDR3 loop spans 14 amino acids. J was trimmed by 7 bases and V by 5 bases; bases with no gene match: 5. CDR3 in amino acids: CASSDRDSNSPLHF. The CDR3 coding sequence is TGTGCCAGCAGCGACCGGGACAGCAATTCACCCCTCCACTTT. Using reference TRBV14 and TRBJ1-6 for the parts outside the CDR3, the full variable domain is EAGVTQFPSHSVIEKGQTVTLRCDPISGHDNLYWYRRVMGKEIKFLLHFVKESKQDESGMPNNRFLAERTGGTYSTLKVQPAELEDSGVYFCASSDRDSNSPLHFGNGTRLTVT.

DNA for the CDR3: TGTGCCAGTAGCGGTCTGAGGGGTGCCAAAAACATTCAGTACTTC. Translating gives CASSGLRGAKNIQYF. V gene TRBV19 combines with J gene TRBJ2-4, with D perhaps matching TRBD1 or TRBD2 (5 bases each). The CDR3 is 15 residues long. V lost 6 bases, J lost 1 base, and 13 bases lay in between. The germline V gene encodes CDR1 LNHDA and CDR2 SQIVND (reference sequence).

This clone was observed a handful of times. V and J are TRBV19 and TRBJ2-4; TRBD1 agrees at 7 bases. With 1 base clipped from V and 0 bases from J, the junction kept 9 bases outside the gene matches. Per germline, CDR1 LNHDA and CDR2 SQIVND (reference sequence). This CDR3 region has 18 residues. The CDR3 nucleotides are TGTGCCAGTAGTATAGGGCAGGGGGTCACTATAGCCAAAAACATTCAGTACTTC. As protein: CASSIGQGVTIAKNIQYF.

The genes are TRBV19 and TRBJ1-2, with 7 bases that match TRBD1. The CDR3 has 15 amino acids. In germline, CDR1 is LNHDA, CDR2 SQIVND (reference sequence). With 10 bases clipped from V and 8 bases from J, the junction kept 19 bases outside the gene matches. This CDR3 is CATSRTDRRGGGYTF. The CDR3 DNA follows: TGTGCCACCTCGCGAACGGACAGGCGCGGGGGAGGCTACACCTTC. The complete variable domain, with remaining parts taken from reference TRBV19 and TRBJ1-2, reads DGGITQSPKYLFRKEGQNVTLSCEQNLNHDAMYWYRQDPGQGLRLIYYSQIVNDFQKGDIAEGYSVSREKKESFPLTVTSAQKNPTAFYLCATSRTDRRGGGYTFGSGTRLTVV.

V is TRBV9 and J is TRBJ2-3; 8 bases are shared with TRBD1. Germline CDR1 reads SGDLS; CDR2 reads YYNGEE. Germline trimming cut 2 bases from V and 2 bases from J; bases unmatched to any gene: 4. The CDR3 length is 15 residues. The chain's CDR3 is CASSVTGGNTDTQYF. CDR3 bases: TGTGCCAGCAGCGTTACAGGGGGAAACACAGATACGCAGTATTTT.

J is TRBJ1-2 and V is TRBV9; 7 bases agree with TRBD1. The germline V gene encodes CDR1 SGDLS and CDR2 YYNGEE. The CDR3 is 15 residues long. The V segment lost 3 bases and the J segment 4 bases; nucleotides outside the gene matches: 9. The CDR3 protein is CASSADRQGVYGYTF. CDR3 nucleotides: TGTGCCAGCAGCGCAGATCGACAGGGCGTCTATGGCTACACCTTC.

The chain employs TRBV7-8 and TRBJ2-5; 9 nucleotides align to TRBD2. Germline CDR1 reads SGHVS; CDR2 reads FQNEAQ. The CDR3 totals 16 residues. V lost 6 bases and J lost 4; bases outside the gene matches: 12. The CDR3 nucleotides are TGTGCCAGCAGGGCGGGGCGGGAGGGCCGACGAGAGACCCAGTACTTC. Amino acid sequence: CASRAGREGRRETQYF.

The chain is built from TRBV28 and TRBJ1-5; maybe TRBD1 (6 bases). V lost 3 bases to trimming and J lost 6 bases, with 21 bases between them. This CDR3 has 17 residues. The germline V gene has CDR1 MDHEN and CDR2 SYDVKM. CDR3 DNA: TGTGCCAGCAGTTTCCCCTACCCCCGGGGGGCGATTCAGCCCCAGCATTTT. Translating gives CASSFPYPRGAIQPQHF.

The chain joins TRBV30 to TRBJ1-2; D is uncertain. Germline assignment: CDR1 GTSNPN and CDR2 SVGIG (reference sequence). The CDR3 has 11 amino acids. Trimming took 2 bases from V and 8 from J, leaving 9 bases between them. This chain's CDR3 is CAWSPGEGYTF. CDR3 bases: TGTGCCTGGAGTCCGGGTGAGGGCTACACCTTC.

The rearrangement joins TRBV4-1 to TRBJ1-1, with D uncertain. With 1 base removed from V and 1 base from J, the gap between germline ends came to 10 bases. Germline loops: CDR1 MGHRA, CDR2 YSYEKL. There are 15 residues in the CDR3. The CDR3 protein is CASSQGRLRNTEAFF. Written as DNA, the CDR3 is TGCGCCAGCAGCCAAGGACGCCTCCGGAACACTGAAGCTTTCTTT.

This chain joins TRBV4-2 and TRBJ1-2, with D unclear. The CDR3 has 16 amino acids. The V end was cut by 5 bases, the J end by 8 bases, with 24 bases between. From germline, CDR1 is LGHNA and CDR2 YNFKEQ. CDR3 nucleotide sequence: TGTGCCAGCAGCTGGAGGGATAGGACCACGCTCGGGGGCTACACCTTC. It is translated as CASSWRDRTTLGGYTF.

This rearrangement joins TRBV11-3 to TRBJ2-2, with 9 bases identical to TRBD2. Germline lookup yields CDR1 SGHNT and CDR2 YENEEA. J gave up 7 bases and V 2 bases, and 14 bases lay outside the gene matches. The CDR3 totals 18 residues. CDR3 residues: CASSLRGFAGGRDGELFF. The CDR3 nucleotides read TGTGCCAGCAGCTTAAGAGGCTTCGCGGGAGGGCGAGACGGGGAGCTGTTTTTT.

This chain links TRBV30 with TRBJ2-7; tentatively, D is TRBD2 (6 bases). V was shortened by 5 bases and J by 3 bases, with 8 bases between the two germline ends. The CDR3 spans 11 residues. Germline V gives CDR1 GTSNPN, CDR2 SVGIG (reference sequence). The CDR3: CAWGGIYEQYF. As DNA, the CDR3 is TGTGCCTGGGGCGGGATCTACGAGCAGTACTTC. The variable domain in full, with the rest retrieved from reference TRBV30 and TRBJ2-7, is SQTIHQWPATLVQPVGSPLSLECTVEGTSNPNLYWYRQAAGRGLQLLFYSVGIGQISSEVPQNLSASRPQDRQFILSSKKLLLSDSGFYLCAWGGIYEQYFGPGTRLTVT.

The chain employs TRBV6-5 and TRBJ1-1, with 7 bases aligning to TRBD1. Germline CDR1 reads MNHEY; CDR2 reads SVGAGI. J lost 5 bases, V lost 0 bases, and 6 bases had no gene match. The CDR3 is 15 residues long. The DNA of the CDR3 is TGTGCCAGCAGTTACTCGAAGGGGGCGCTAACTGAAGCTTTCTTT. It is translated as CASSYSKGALTEAFF.

The table lists this clone with a count of one. J is TRBJ1-1 and V is TRBV7-9; D uncertain. Germline V gene sequence: CDR1 SEHNR, CDR2 FQNEAQ (reference sequence). V was shortened by 5 bases and J by 8 bases, with 12 bases between the two germline ends. The CDR3 has 12 residues. The chain's CDR3 is CASSMTYMEAFF. CDR3 coding DNA: TGTGCCAGCAGCATGACCTACATGGAAGCTTTCTTT.

The chain uses TRBV30 and TRBJ2-6; no clear D gene. Trimming left V 2 bases short and J 0 bases short, with 5 bases between. The CDR3 length is 14 residues. Germline-derived CDR1 and CDR2 are GTSNPN and SVGIG (reference sequence). The CDR3 DNA is TGTGCCTGGAGTTTGGACTCTGGGGCCAACGTCCTGACTTTC. Translation gives CAWSLDSGANVLTF.

The chain combines TRBV7-3 with TRBJ1-1; 9 bases align to TRBD1. The germline CDR1 and CDR2 sequences are SGHTA and FQGTGA. Unmatched junction bases numbered 5, after V lost 6 bases and J lost 0 bases. The CDR3 is 15 amino acids. This CDR3 is CASRLWTGVNTEAFF. For the CDR3, the DNA is TGTGCCAGCAGGTTATGGACAGGGGTGAACACTGAAGCTTTCTTT.

J is TRBJ1-4 and V is TRBV29-1; no definite D call. V was pared by 4 bases and J by 8 bases, with 8 bases between. The germline V gene has CDR1 SQVTM and CDR2 ANQGSEA. This CDR3 has 11 residues. For the CDR3, the DNA is TGCAGCGTTGGGGATAGAGAAAAACTGTTTTTT. Its translation is CSVGDREKLFF.

The chain employs TRBV27 and TRBJ2-1, with TRBD2 matching 9 bases. Germline loops: CDR1 MNHEY, CDR2 SMNVEV (reference sequence). The CDR3 consists of 16 residues. The ends lost 4 bases at V and 4 bases at J; junction bases unmatched: 8. CDR3 nucleotide sequence: TGTGCCAGCAGTTCGTTCGGGACTAGCAGTTACAATGAGCAGTTCTTC. Amino acid sequence: CASSSFGTSSYNEQFF.

The gene calls are TRBV6-4 and TRBJ2-2; D is perhaps TRBD2 (6 bases). The CDR3 consists of 17 residues. Germline loops: CDR1 MRHNA, CDR2 SNTAGT. Trimming removed 6 bases from V and 0 bases from J, with 17 bases in between. CDR3 coding DNA: TGTGCCAGCAGCCCAACCGGGAGCGCATCGAACACCGGGGAGCTGTTTTTT. It encodes CASSPTGSASNTGELFF.

This clone was observed a few times. The rearrangement links TRBV5-6 to TRBJ2-7, with 13 bases matching TRBD2. V dropped 4 bases and J dropped 0; count of bases not matched to a gene: 13. Germline V lookup: CDR1 SGHDT, CDR2 YYEEEE. The CDR3 contains 19 residues. The CDR3 coding sequence is TGTGCCAGCAGCGCAAGGTGGACTAGCGGGAGCCACTTCTCCTACGAGCAGTACTTC. This sequence encodes CASSARWTSGSHFSYEQYF.

The rearrangement joins TRBV30 to TRBJ1-3; 7 nucleotides agree with TRBD1. Germline CDR1 is GTSNPN and CDR2 is SVGIG (reference sequence). This CDR3 is 16 amino acids long. Trimming took 5 bases from V and 1 from J; bases not matched to a gene: 11. The CDR3: CAWLRDRSTSGNTIYF. In nucleotides, the CDR3 is TGTGCCTGGTTACGGGACAGATCAACTTCTGGAAACACCATATATTTT.

The chain carries TRBV30 and TRBJ2-7, with D possibly called TRBD1 or TRBD2 (6 bases each). V lost 2 bases to trimming and J lost 2 bases, with 7 bases between them. Per the germline V gene, CDR1 is GTSNPN and CDR2 is SVGIG (reference sequence). CDR3 size: 12 residues. The CDR3 DNA reads TGTGCCTGGAGTAGGGGGGCCTACGAGCAGTACTTC. It encodes CAWSRGAYEQYF.

This sequence joins TRBV5-1 and TRBJ1-4; TRBD1 is a possible D gene (6 bases). This CDR3 region has 15 residues. In germline, CDR1 is SGHRS, CDR2 YFSETQ. Trimming pared 4 bases from V and 0 bases from J, leaving 10 bases between. CDR3 bases: TGCGCCAGCAGCCGGGGGCCTTCAACTAATGAAAAACTGTTTTTT. This encodes CASSRGPSTNEKLFF. Combining the CDR3 with reference TRBV5-1 and TRBJ1-4 gives the whole variable domain KAGVTQTPRYLIKTRGQQVTLSCSPISGHRSVSWYQQTPGQGLQFLFEYFSETQRNKGNFPGRFSGRQFSNSRSEMNVSTLELGDSALYLCASSRGPSTNEKLFFGSGTQLSVL.

The chain joins TRBV6-1 to TRBJ1-4, with D tentatively TRBD1 (5 bases). The CDR3 has 15 residues. V gave up 5 bases and J gave up 0 bases, with 10 bases separating them. Germline V gene sequence: CDR1 MNHNS, CDR2 SASEGT. The CDR3 DNA sequence: TGTGCCAGCAGTCCTAGGGGAGCAACTAATGAAAAACTGTTTTTT. Protein sequence: CASSPRGATNEKLFF.

The chain has TRBV10-3 and TRBJ2-3; 11 nucleotides line up with TRBD2. The CDR3 extends over 14 amino acids. CDR1 ENHRY and CDR2 SYGVKD come from the germline V gene. The V gene end was trimmed by 6 bases and the J gene end by 5 bases; junction bases not matched to a gene: 4. The CDR3 protein is CAIRKLAGEDTQYF. The DNA for the CDR3 is TGTGCCATCAGAAAACTAGCGGGAGAAGATACGCAGTATTTT.

CDR3 residues: CASSLTGTSGYTF. DNA for the CDR3: TGTGCCAGCAGTCTAACCGGGACATCTGGCTACACCTTC. The J gene is TRBJ1-2, the V gene TRBV6-6; D is perhaps TRBD1 (6 bases). V shed 5 bases and J shed 7 bases, with 14 bases lying between them. This CDR3 is built from 13 residues. Germline V gene sequence: CDR1 MNHNY, CDR2 SVGAGI (reference sequence).

This chain joins TRBV7-2 and TRBJ2-3; D is uncertain. Trimming shortened V by 5 bases and J by 0 bases, and 3 bases separated the two germline ends. Germline loops: CDR1 SGHTA, CDR2 FQGNSA. The CDR3 is 12 amino acids. CDR3 in amino acids: CASSTSTDTQYF. In DNA, the CDR3 is TGTGCCAGCAGCACAAGCACAGATACGCAGTATTTT.

The chain is built from TRBV18 and TRBJ2-7; D gene ambiguous. V lost 6 bases, J lost 0 bases, and 15 bases lay in between. Germline assignment: CDR1 KGHSH and CDR2 LQKENI. This CDR3 contains 15 residues. CDR3 amino acids: CASSPPYSSSYEQYF. CDR3 coding DNA: TGTGCCAGCTCTCCGCCTTACTCGAGCTCCTACGAGCAGTACTTC.

The V gene is TRBV19, the J gene TRBJ2-7; 10 nucleotides match TRBD1. From germline, CDR1 is LNHDA and CDR2 SQIVND (reference sequence). The CDR3 length is 17 residues. V lost 6 bases to trimming and J lost 0 bases; unmatched junction nucleotides: 11. The chain's CDR3 is CASRNNLRQGASYEQYF. The CDR3 nucleotides read TGTGCCAGTAGGAATAATTTAAGACAGGGGGCCTCCTACGAGCAGTACTTC.

The chain has TRBV30 and TRBJ1-1, with D possibly TRBD1 on 5 matching bases. Trimming took 5 bases from V and 0 from J, leaving 13 bases between them. Germline V gene sequence: CDR1 GTSNPN, CDR2 SVGIG (reference sequence). This CDR3 is 14 amino acids long. The CDR3 sequence is CAWGYGTLNTEAFF. In DNA, the CDR3 is TGTGCCTGGGGGTACGGGACGTTGAACACTGAAGCTTTCTTT.

The table lists this clone with a count of one. J is TRBJ2-7 and V is TRBV29-1, with a weak D call TRBD1 (5 bases). The CDR3 is 12 amino acids. Germline V gives CDR1 SQVTM, CDR2 ANQGSEA. Trimming cost V 7 bases and J 3 bases, with 13 bases left between them. The DNA of the CDR3 is TGCAGCGCTCGGACCAGGGACTACGAGCAGTACTTC. This sequence encodes CSARTRDYEQYF.